These 21 T cell receptor beta chains originate from one sample sequenced in a study of T cells after yellow fever vaccination (dated by TCRdb to the late 2010s). Libraries came from 5' RACE. The reads were generated on an Illumina NovaSeq 6000. Using fastp at Q25 and MiXCR, TCRdb reprocessed the public reads and kept productive beta chains. Rows with one shared CDR3 protein collapse into an entry with the most common genes and DNA. This sample comprises approximately 300,000 distinct CDR3 sequences, approximately 12% of them detected only once. Less than 3.5% of the sample lies in the top ten. The treatment or condition label, read with the paper, signifies: live attenuated yellow fever vaccine strain. The sample consisted of CD4+ T cells sorted from PBMCs, taken 45 days after the yellow fever booster vaccination. These receptor sequences come from a young man who received the YFV17D yellow fever vaccine.

The V gene is TRBV5-1, the J gene TRBJ2-3; 9 bases agree with TRBD2. CDR1 is SGHRS and CDR2 is YFSETQ in the germline V gene. V lost 1 base to trimming and J lost 2 bases; unmatched junction nucleotides: 2. The CDR3 is 15 residues long. The CDR3 DNA is TGCGCCAGCAGCTTGCTAGCGGGGCCCACAGATACGCAGTATTTT. The encoded protein is CASSLLAGPTDTQYF.

This clonotype was seen a single time. CDR3 loop: CASSLRFYNEQFF. CDR3 bases: TGTGCCAGCAGCCTACGCTTCTACAATGAGCAGTTCTTC. The chain couples TRBV7-8 to TRBJ2-1; no clear D. Trimming shortened V by 5 bases and J by 3 bases, and 8 bases separated the two germline ends. Germline assignment: CDR1 SGHVS and CDR2 FQNEAQ. This CDR3 has 13 amino acids. Filled out from reference TRBV7-8 and TRBJ2-1, the complete variable domain reads GAGVSQSPRYKVAKRGQDVALRCDPISGHVSLFWYQQALGQGPEFLTYFQNEAQLDKSGLPSDRFFAERPEGSVSTLKIQRTQQEDSAVYLCASSLRFYNEQFFGPGTRLTVL.

The gene calls are TRBV4-3 and TRBJ1-2; perhaps TRBD1 as D (5 bases). This CDR3 has 14 residues. V lost 4 bases, J lost 3 bases, and 12 bases lay in between. Germline V lookup: CDR1 LGHNA, CDR2 YSLEER. The CDR3 is CASSRQYSDYGYTF. The CDR3 DNA follows: TGCGCCAGCAGCCGACAGTATTCGGACTATGGCTACACCTTC.

This clonotype was seen a handful of times. This chain uses TRBV28 with TRBJ2-7; D possibly corresponds to TRBD1 (6 bases). Trimming took 3 bases from V and 3 from J, leaving 9 bases between them. Germline V gene sequence: CDR1 MDHEN, CDR2 SYDVKM. This CDR3 spans 13 amino acids. The CDR3 nucleotides read TGTGCCAGCAGTTTGGGACAACACTACGAGCAGTACGTC. Translating it yields CASSLGQHYEQYV.

The chain combines TRBV6-5 with TRBJ2-1; 9 bases are a match to TRBD2. V trimming: 4 bases; J trimming: 7 bases; junction bases outside the gene matches: 8. The germline gives CDR1 MNHEY, CDR2 SVGAGI. CDR3 length: 15 amino acids. CDR3 residues: CASSFERGAFNEQFF. In DNA, the CDR3 is TGTGCCAGCAGTTTCGAGCGGGGGGCGTTTAATGAGCAGTTCTTC.

Remarks on this clonotype: A much more abundant neighbour one base away suggests this may be a read error. V usage is TRBV5-1 and J usage is TRBJ2-5; TRBD2 agrees at 12 bases. The CDR3 consists of 16 residues. From germline, CDR1 is SGHRS and CDR2 YFSETQ. The CDR3 DNA reads as TGCGCCGGCAGCCCCCGGACTAGCGGGGCCCAAGAGACCCAGTACTTC. Translation: CAGSPRTSGAQETQYF.

The rearrangement links TRBV5-1 to TRBJ2-5; the match to TRBD2 covers 8 bases. The germline V gene encodes CDR1 SGHRS and CDR2 YFSETQ. V lost 3 bases to trimming and J lost 5 bases; unmatched junction nucleotides: 18. The CDR3 is made up of 18 amino acids. This chain's CDR3 is CASSSRQWTSRQEETQYF. CDR3 coding DNA: TGCGCCAGCAGCTCGCGACAATGGACTAGCCGGCAGGAGGAGACCCAGTACTTC.

The rearrangement joins TRBV9 to TRBJ1-5; no definite D call. Germline CDR1 and CDR2: SGDLS and YYNGEE. CDR3 size: 12 residues. V was clipped by 0 bases and J by 6 bases, with 4 bases between them. The CDR3 DNA is TGTGCCAGCAGCGTAGTCAGTCAGCCCCAGCATTTT. Protein sequence: CASSVVSQPQHF. The complete variable domain, with remaining parts taken from reference TRBV9 and TRBJ1-5, reads DSGVTQTPKHLITATGQRVTLRCSPRSGDLSVYWYQQSLDQGLQFLIQYYNGEERAKGNILERFSAQQFPDLHSELNLSSLELGDSALYFCASSVVSQPQHFGDGTRLSIL.

The rearrangement uses TRBV9 and TRBJ1-4; D is possibly TRBD1 (6 bases). Germline values: CDR1 SGDLS, CDR2 YYNGEE. The CDR3 covers 15 residues. Trimming removed 5 bases at V and 2 bases at J, with 13 bases between. The CDR3 region has the DNA TGTGCCAGCAGTGCAACAGGGACTACTAATGAAAAACTGTTTTTT. Amino acid sequence: CASSATGTTNEKLFF.

The chain recombines TRBV6-9 with TRBJ2-5; possible D gene TRBD1, 5 bases. V was shortened by 2 bases and J by 1 base, with 20 bases between the two germline ends. CDR1 MNHGY and CDR2 SVAAGI come from the germline V gene. The CDR3 totals 18 residues. CDR3 amino acids: CASSYATKTDSGQETQYF. CDR3 nucleotides: TGTGCCAGCAGTTATGCAACTAAGACAGACTCGGGCCAAGAGACCCAGTACTTC.

The chain couples TRBV12-3 or TRBV12-4 to TRBJ1-2, with a tentative D call TRBD1 (6 bases). The CDR3 spans 14 residues. V dropped 2 bases and J dropped 4 bases, with 11 bases sitting between them. CDR3 amino acids: CASSLQGSAYGYTF. The DNA of the CDR3 is TGTGCCAGCAGTTTACAGGGGTCGGCCTATGGCTACACCTTC.

This clonotype was seen more than once but under ten times. CDR3 amino acids: CASGRQGDYGYTF. DNA of the CDR3: TGTGCCAGCGGCCGACAGGGGGATTATGGCTACACCTTC. The rearrangement uses TRBV18 and TRBJ1-2; TRBD1 matches at 9 bases. There are 13 residues in the CDR3. The ends lost 8 bases at V and 5 bases at J; junction bases unmatched: 6. The V gene's germline CDR1 is KGHSH and CDR2 LQKENI.

This clonotype was picked up a small number of times. The V and J genes are TRBV20-1 and TRBJ2-5, with 10 bases lining up with TRBD2. The CDR3 spans 15 residues. With V trimmed by 5 bases and J by 4 bases, 10 bases remained unmatched. Germline values: CDR1 DFQATT, CDR2 SNEGSKA (reference sequence). CDR3 amino acids: CSARRAGGPGETQYF. Here the CDR3 DNA reads TGCAGTGCTCGACGAGCGGGGGGGCCAGGAGAGACCCAGTACTTC.

The J gene is TRBJ2-2, the V gene TRBV20-1, with a weak D call TRBD1 (6 bases). Germline values: CDR1 DFQATT, CDR2 SNEGSKA (reference sequence). The V end lost 1 base, the J end lost 3 bases, and 18 bases lay between the germline ends. The CDR3 is 17 residues long. In DNA form, the CDR3 reads TGCAGTGCTAGAGTGGCCCCTCAGGGGCGGCACACCGGGGAGCTGTTTTTT. This translates into CSARVAPQGRHTGELFF.

In its sample, this clonotype was seen a few times. The rearrangement joins TRBV7-2 to TRBJ1-4, with unresolved D. The germline V gene encodes CDR1 SGHTA and CDR2 FQGNSA. The CDR3 length is 16 residues. V was shortened by 5 bases and J by 2 bases, with 15 bases between the two germline ends. The CDR3 bases are TGTGCCAGCAGCCAAGCCCCGAAGACCACTAATGAAAAACTGTTTTTT. Amino acid sequence: CASSQAPKTTNEKLFF.

This clonotype has just a few counts. The genes are TRBV18 and TRBJ2-4; D call uncertain. The CDR3 is made up of 12 amino acids. Germline V gene lookup returns CDR1 KGHSH and CDR2 LQKENI. Trimming left V 5 bases short and J 5 bases short, with 7 bases between. The CDR3 reads CASSDAENIQYF. The CDR3 coding sequence is TGTGCCAGCTCAGATGCGGAAAACATTCAGTACTTC.

The chain recombines TRBV6-5 with TRBJ2-2; TRBD2 might be the D (6 bases). V dropped 4 bases and J dropped 5 bases, with 14 bases sitting between them. The CDR3 length is 15 residues. Germline CDR1 and CDR2: MNHEY and SVGAGI. CDR3 in DNA: TGTGCCAGCAGTTTTCGACTAGAAGGGACCGGGGAGCTGTTTTTT. Its translation is CASSFRLEGTGELFF.

The chain employs TRBV7-9 and TRBJ2-5, with 7 bases lining up with TRBD1. The length of the CDR3 is 15 residues. Germline V lookup: CDR1 SEHNR, CDR2 FQNEAQ (reference sequence). Trimming at V came to 5 bases and at J to 2 bases, leaving 8 bases not matched to a gene. The CDR3 sequence: CASSPPGTAQETQYF. CDR3 sequence (DNA): TGTGCCAGCAGCCCCCCGGGGACAGCTCAAGAGACCCAGTACTTC.

The chain uses TRBV6-6 and TRBJ2-1; D unresolved. Per the germline V gene, CDR1 is MNHNY and CDR2 is SVGAGI (reference sequence). Trimming shortened V by 7 bases and J by 0 bases, and 16 bases separated the two germline ends. The CDR3 has 16 amino acids. This chain's CDR3 is CASTRLEVSSYNEQFF. CDR3 DNA sequence: TGTGCCAGCACTCGCCTAGAAGTGAGCTCCTACAATGAGCAGTTCTTC.

CDR3 loop: CASSKCGGDSYGYTF. DNA of the CDR3: TGTGCCAGCAGCAAGTGTGGGGGAGACAGCTATGGCTACACCTTC. This chain links TRBV21-1 with TRBJ1-2; TRBD1 reflects the table's D call only, with no check against the DNA. TRBV21-1 is deemed a pseudogene. The CDR3 has 15 residues.

This chain uses TRBV20-1 with TRBJ2-1; 15 bases fit TRBD2. CDR1 and CDR2 (germline): DFQATT, SNEGSKA (reference sequence). J gave up 6 bases and V 5 bases, and 5 bases lay outside the gene matches. CDR3 length: 15 amino acids. CDR3 coding DNA: TGCAGTGCTCCGGGACTAGCGGGGGGTCCCAATGAGCAGTTCTTC. It is translated as CSAPGLAGGPNEQFF.